These 25 T cell receptor beta chains came from one sample sequenced in a study of CD8 T cells in Susac syndrome. Reverse transcription of about 0.5 to 1 ug RNA was performed with random hexamers. Via MiXCR, TCRdb re-called the immunoSEQ multiplex PCR reads, giving one row per CDR3 protein. The table lists over 150,000 distinct CDR3 sequences, roughly 94% of them singletons. The sample consisted of CD4+ T cells from PBMCs. The source of these receptors is a human donor with Susac syndrome.

The count of this clonotype is one. This rearrangement joins TRBV30 to TRBJ1-5, with a possible D match to TRBD1 (5 bases). V was clipped by 1 base and J by 6 bases, with 10 bases between them. CDR3 size: 13 residues. Per the germline V gene, CDR1 is GTSNPN and CDR2 is SVGIG (reference sequence). The CDR3 spells CAWSAGSSQPQHF. DNA for the CDR3: TGTGCCTGGAGTGCAGGGAGTAGTCAGCCCCAGCATTTT.

This clonotype was seen only once. The CDR3 here is CASSPRTSGMGSYNEQFF. CDR3 nucleotides: TGTGCCAGCAGCCCCAGGACTAGCGGGATGGGCTCCTACAATGAGCAGTTCTTC. This chain links TRBV5-4 with TRBJ2-1; 12 bases match TRBD2. The CDR3 has 18 amino acids. V gave up 4 bases and J gave up 0 bases; unmatched junction bases: 8. Germline CDR1 SGHNT, CDR2 YYREEE (reference sequence).

Only one count was recorded for this clonotype. V is TRBV28 and J is TRBJ1-2; D remains unclear. The CDR3 totals 14 residues. CDR1 and CDR2 from the germline V gene are MDHEN and SYDVKM. Deletions cut 6 bases from V and 4 bases from J, with 15 bases between. Here the CDR3 reads CASRLLGVGYGYTF. CDR3 nucleotides: TGTGCCAGCAGGCTGCTTGGAGTTGGCTATGGCTACACCTTC.

V and J are TRBV18 and TRBJ2-3; the D gene is possibly TRBD1 (6 bases). V gave up 2 bases and J gave up 5 bases, with 17 bases separating them. This CDR3 spans 16 amino acids. Germline loops: CDR1 KGHSH, CDR2 LQKENI. The CDR3 reads CASSPVQGLVVDTQYF. The CDR3 DNA follows: TGTGCCAGCTCACCAGTCCAGGGGCTAGTGGTAGATACGCAGTATTTT.

The chain employs TRBV13 and TRBJ2-5; tentatively, D is TRBD1 or TRBD2 (5 bases each). Looked up from germline, CDR1 is PRHDT and CDR2 is FYEKMQ (reference sequence). The CDR3 has 15 amino acids. Trimming pared 3 bases from V and 5 bases from J, leaving 16 bases between. The CDR3 reads CASSLRGPWAETQYF. The DNA for the CDR3 is TGTGCCAGCAGCTTGAGGGGACCATGGGCGGAGACCCAGTACTTC.

The chain combines TRBV7-8 with TRBJ2-2; TRBD2 matches at 10 bases. CDR3 length equals 18 residues. The junction had 9 bases not matched to a gene; V was cut back by 4 bases and J by 1 base. The germline CDR1 and CDR2 sequences are SGHVS and FQNEAQ. CDR3 sequence reads: CASSSNLLAGVNTGELFF. The DNA for the CDR3 is TGTGCCAGCAGCTCTAACCTCCTAGCGGGAGTGAACACCGGGGAGCTGTTTTTT.

This chain uses TRBV20-1 with TRBJ1-2, with D possibly being TRBD1 (6 bases). V gave up 0 bases and J gave up 2 bases, with 10 bases separating them. This CDR3 has 14 amino acids. CDR1 is DFQATT, CDR2 SNEGSKA, per germline (reference sequence). The CDR3: CSAREFRGNYGYTF. The CDR3 nucleotides are TGCAGTGCTAGAGAGTTCAGGGGCAACTATGGCTACACCTTC.

The J gene is TRBJ1-2, the V gene TRBV7-9; unclear D gene. V was pared by 2 bases and J by 8 bases, with 12 bases between. CDR1 is SEHNR and CDR2 is FQNEAQ in the germline V gene (reference sequence). This CDR3 contains 13 residues. The CDR3 spells CASSLLVGEGYTF. The CDR3 DNA is TGTGCCAGCAGCTTACTGGTAGGAGAAGGCTACACCTTC.

The CDR3 coding sequence is TGTGCCTGGACCCCGGGTGTGTGGGAGCCCAATCAGCCCCAGCATTTT. Its protein is CAWTPGVWEPNQPQHF. The chain combines TRBV30 with TRBJ1-5; D uncertain. Trimming removed 4 bases at V and 3 bases at J, with 19 bases between. This CDR3 comprises 16 residues. The V gene's germline CDR1 is GTSNPN and CDR2 SVGIG (reference sequence).

This sequence joins TRBV20-1 and TRBJ2-7, with 10 bases lining up with TRBD2. The trim removed 6 bases at V and 2 bases at J, leaving 7 bases unmatched. The CDR3 is made up of 14 amino acids. Germline CDR1 and CDR2: DFQATT and SNEGSKA (reference sequence). The CDR3 DNA sequence: TGCAGTGCCCCGAAGCGGGAGGGGACCTACGAGCAGTACTTC. Its translation: CSAPKREGTYEQYF.

This clonotype was counted only a few times. This chain joins TRBV4-2 and TRBJ2-1, with TRBD2 matching over 7 bases. V shed 1 base, J shed 7 bases, and the junction held 4 bases outside the gene matches. Per germline, CDR1 LGHNA and CDR2 YNFKEQ. The CDR3 sequence is 14 residues long. CDR3: CASSQGTGGNEQFF. CDR3 nucleotide sequence: TGTGCCAGCAGCCAAGGGACGGGGGGAAATGAGCAGTTCTTC.

The chain recombines TRBV18 with TRBJ1-1, with TRBD1 matching over 7 bases. CDR1 and CDR2 (germline): KGHSH, LQKENI. The CDR3 has 14 amino acids. V trimming: 3 bases; J trimming: 7 bases; junction bases outside the gene matches: 8. In nucleotides, the CDR3 is TGTGCCAGCTCACCTATAGACAGGGATGGTGAAGCTTTCTTT. Translated: CASSPIDRDGEAFF.

This chain links TRBV25-1 with TRBJ2-3; D is unclear. The CDR3 consists of 17 residues. Trimming removed 2 bases at V and 0 bases at J, with 15 bases between. The germline V gene encodes CDR1 MGHDK and CDR2 SYGVNS. The CDR3 region has the DNA TGTGCCAGCAGTGAAAGGTTAGCTCTTGATAGCACAGATACGCAGTATTTT. Translating it yields CASSERLALDSTDTQYF.

The rearrangement uses TRBV30 and TRBJ2-2; TRBD1 or TRBD2 may be the D gene (5 bases each). Germline values: CDR1 GTSNPN, CDR2 SVGIG (reference sequence). This CDR3 region has 15 residues. Trimming shortened V by 3 bases and J by 6 bases, and 17 bases separated the two germline ends. The CDR3 bases are TGTGCCTGGAGCGCCGGGACCGTGGGCGCCGGGGAGCTGTTTTTT. It codes for CAWSAGTVGAGELFF.

CDR3 amino acids: CASGPTTGTSGWDEQFF. Here the CDR3 DNA reads TGCGCCAGCGGACCGACAACCGGGACTAGCGGTTGGGATGAGCAGTTCTTC. This chain joins TRBV5-1 and TRBJ2-1; 11 positions match TRBD2. This CDR3 contains 17 residues. Germline V lookup: CDR1 SGHRS, CDR2 YFSETQ. V shed 7 bases and J 8 bases; nucleotides not matched to a gene: 17.

The genes are TRBV5-1 and TRBJ1-1; 7 bases align to TRBD1. Trimming cost V 3 bases and J 5 bases; bases outside gene matches: 4. This CDR3 has 13 amino acids. Germline V gene sequence: CDR1 SGHRS, CDR2 YFSETQ. CDR3 residues: CASSSRDRTEAFF. In nucleotides, the CDR3 is TGCGCCAGCAGCTCGCGGGACAGAACTGAAGCTTTCTTT.

The chain couples TRBV5-5 to TRBJ2-1; 11 positions agree with TRBD2. Germline CDR1 and CDR2: SGHKS and YYEKEE (reference sequence). Germline trimming cut 2 bases from V and 7 bases from J; bases unmatched to any gene: 5. The CDR3 is 15 amino acids. The CDR3 DNA is TGTGCCAGCAGCTTACTAGCGGGAGTCAGTAATGAGCAGTTCTTC. It translates to CASSLLAGVSNEQFF.

This CDR3 reads CASSQDSGANEKLFF. DNA of the CDR3: TGTGCCAGCAGCCAAGATTCAGGAGCTAATGAAAAACTGTTTTTT. The chain uses TRBV4-2 and TRBJ1-4; no clear D gene. This CDR3 is 15 amino acids long. Germline V gene data show CDR1 as LGHNA and CDR2 as YNFKEQ. Trimming pared 0 bases from V and 3 bases from J, leaving 8 bases between.

The chain carries TRBV5-1 and TRBJ2-1; tentative D call: TRBD1 (6 bases). V dropped 4 bases and J dropped 7 bases, with 18 bases sitting between them. The CDR3 runs to 15 residues. CDR1 is SGHRS, CDR2 YFSETQ, per germline. The CDR3 protein is CASSVESQQGNEQFF. The CDR3 DNA reads TGCGCCAGCAGCGTTGAGAGCCAACAGGGAAATGAGCAGTTCTTC.

This clonotype was seen a single time. The chain employs TRBV14 and TRBJ1-2; 9 bases align to TRBD1. Germline V gene sequence: CDR1 SGHDN, CDR2 FVKESK. The CDR3 runs to 14 residues. J gave up 6 bases and V 4 bases, and 6 bases lay outside the gene matches. The CDR3 protein is CASSRRTGADGYTF. The CDR3, as DNA: TGTGCCAGCAGCCGCAGGACAGGGGCGGATGGCTACACCTTC.

The chain links TRBV20-1 to TRBJ1-1; tentatively, D is TRBD1 (5 bases). This CDR3 is 15 amino acids long. Per the germline V gene, CDR1 is DFQATT and CDR2 is SNEGSKA (reference sequence). Trimming pared 3 bases from V and 6 bases from J, leaving 20 bases between. CDR3 coding DNA: TGCAGTGCTAGTAGGCCCCCCGGGGCAGGCGCTGAAGCTTTCTTT. It translates to CSASRPPGAGAEAFF.

The V and J genes are TRBV20-1 and TRBJ1-1; perhaps TRBD1 as D (6 bases). This CDR3 is built from 11 residues. V shed 3 bases and J shed 7 bases, with 9 bases lying between them. CDR1 DFQATT and CDR2 SNEGSKA come from the germline V gene (reference sequence). The CDR3 is CSASRTVEAFF. As DNA, the CDR3 is TGCAGTGCTAGCAGGACAGTTGAAGCTTTCTTT.

The V and J genes are TRBV7-9 and TRBJ2-7; the D gene is possibly TRBD1 (5 bases). The V gene lost 5 bases and the J gene lost 7 bases, with 18 bases spanning the gap. CDR3 length: 14 amino acids. CDR1 SEHNR and CDR2 FQNEAQ come from the germline V gene (reference sequence). The CDR3 nucleotides are TGTGCCAGCAGCCGGACAAGAGGTATAGAGGAGCAGTACTTC. It is translated as CASSRTRGIEEQYF.

The rearrangement uses TRBV5-1 and TRBJ2-2, with unresolved D. Germline V CDR1 and CDR2: SGHRS, YFSETQ. The CDR3 has 15 residues. Trimming stripped 0 bases from V and 1 base from J, with 7 bases between. In DNA, the CDR3 is TGCGCCAGCAGCTTGGGATCGGTGAACACCGGGGAGCTGTTTTTT. Translated, it gives CASSLGSVNTGELFF. Full variable domain (remainder filled in from reference TRBV5-1 and TRBJ2-2): KAGVTQTPRYLIKTRGQQVTLSCSPISGHRSVSWYQQTPGQGLQFLFEYFSETQRNKGNFPGRFSGRQFSNSRSEMNVSTLELGDSALYLCASSLGSVNTGELFFGEGSRLTVL.

The chain couples TRBV20-1 to TRBJ1-2; a weak D match, TRBD1 (5 bases). The germline V gene encodes CDR1 DFQATT and CDR2 SNEGSKA (reference sequence). V was trimmed by 6 bases and J by 4 bases, leaving 12 bases between them. The CDR3 has 12 residues. In nucleotides, the CDR3 is TGCAGTGCAGGACACCGAGTCTATGGCTACACCTTC. Encoded protein: CSAGHRVYGYTF.